This TCR beta chain was sequenced in a study of blood T cell repertoires in COVID-19. Turning to the study itself: Samples of COVID-19 (acute and convalescent) were obtained from the United States, Italy and Spain. PBMCs, B-cell-depleted T cells, or T cells were the source of the cDNA or gDNA that made up the material.

V shed 8 bases and J 6 bases; nucleotides not matched to a gene: 9. Germline assignment: CDR1 SGHAT and CDR2 FQNNGV. The CDR3 contains 14 residues. Authors' processing steps: Researchers report that nucleated cell counts were estimated from reference gene primer amplification. Sequenced by immunoSEQ multiplex PCR; TCRdb stores in-frame clones only, minus some. Clonal size and the V and J genes are those of that table, whereas D and trimming came from the DNA. The sample holds 150,000 to 200,000 clones, 86% seen once. This chain uses TRBV11-2 with TRBJ1-1; 10 bases match TRBD1. The sequence derives from a man between 70 and 80 years old with active or convalescent COVID-19. The sample consisted of peripheral blood. The CDR3 spells CASRTGQGYSEAFF. CDR3 nucleotides: TGTGCCAGCCGAACGGGACAGGGGTATTCTGAAGCTTTCTTT.